The entry below gives a single TCR beta chain sequence along with its context. Its antigen remains unidentified. This entry comes from a study of cytomegalovirus exposure and HLA in healthy donors. The overall study: The study's early data release held roughly 90 million unique TCRs from HLA-typed donors.

Overall study results and limits: As confirmed in vitro, a few CMV-associated chains were specific for CMV antigens.

Primers: 60 Vbeta forward and 13 Jbeta reverse. The data were produced by immunoSEQ multiplex PCR, yet TCRdb's version contains in-frame clones alone and is incomplete. Of around 200,000 clones in the sample, 86% are singletons; the top ten hold around 0.31%. This receptor was taken from a woman aged 25 to 39 in good health and CMV-seronegative. Source material: PBMCs.

As DNA, the CDR3 is TGTGCCAGCAGCGACCCAGGGGGGCCCCAGCATTTT. Translating it yields CASSDPGGPQHF. The chain combines TRBV6-1 with TRBJ1-5; the match to TRBD1 covers 7 bases. Germline CDR1 is MNHNS and CDR2 is SASEGT. J was trimmed by 9 bases and V by 6 bases; bases with no gene match: 5. The CDR3 runs to 12 residues.